This paragraph reports one T cell receptor beta chain. Antigen unknown. This sample was taken from a study of radiation and T cells in renal cell carcinoma. Study background: Nephrectomy followed 15 Gy stereotactic body radiation by 4 weeks. Study-wide results and limits: Pretreatment tumor biopsies were lacking, so baseline clonotypes are unknown. In blood, top tumor clones expanded by 2 weeks, shrinking by 4.

This CDR3 region has 14 residues. Trimming removed 2 bases from V and 2 bases from J; junction bases left unmatched: 2. Germline assignment: CDR1 MNHEY and CDR2 SVGAGI. The repertoire was sequenced with immunoSEQ multiplex PCR; TCRdb's copy has only in-frame clones and lacks some. The table includes 130,000 or so clones, 70% to 90% detected once. Stated time point: baseline pretreatment blood. The sample's treatment: 15 Gy SBRT to primary tumor, nephrectomy 4 weeks later. This renal cell carcinoma was of the clear cell type. The sequence came from a woman aged 50 to 60 with renal cell carcinoma. Sequences were derived from blood, sampled from a patient whose treatment included radiotherapy and nephrectomy. The chain uses TRBV6-5 and TRBJ2-5, with 7 bases fitting TRBD2. The DNA for the CDR3 is TGTGCCAGCAGTTACCGGACTAGTCAAGAGACCCAGTACTTC. Its protein product is CASSYRTSQETQYF.